Shown below are 22 T cell receptor beta chains from a single sample sequenced in a study of T cells in Graves' hyperthyroidism and ophthalmopathy. TCR beta CDR3 region amplification was performed from RNA transcripts. When the TCR CDR3 underwent first-round RT-PCR, the HTBI primer set was used. TCRdb reprocessed the multiplex PCR reads with MiXCR, giving one entry per CDR3 protein. Here the sample spans about half a million distinct CDR3 sequences, about 20% being singletons. The sample was blood. All receptors come from a man between 18 and 29 years old with Graves' hyperthyroidism.

This clonotype turned up a few times. One base away lies a much larger clone, so this may be a sequencing read error. The chain combines TRBV30 with TRBJ1-1; no clear D gene. The germline CDR1 and CDR2 sequences are GTSNPN and SVGIG (reference sequence). There are 14 residues in the CDR3. Written as DNA, the CDR3 is TGTGCCTGGAGTAGGTCTCGGATGAACACTGAAGTTTTCTTT. Amino acids: CAWSRSRMNTEVFF.

This clonotype has just a few counts. The chain uses TRBV28 and TRBJ2-4; D is perhaps TRBD2 (6 bases). V lost 6 bases to trimming and J lost 1 base, with 13 bases between them. CDR3 size: 15 residues. Germline assignment: CDR1 MDHEN and CDR2 SYDVKM. DNA for the CDR3: TGTGCCAGCAGCTCGCAGGAGGGGGCCAAAAACATTCAGTACTTC. Residues: CASSSQEGAKNIQYF.

This rearrangement joins TRBV6-1 to TRBJ1-2; no definite D call. Germline values: CDR1 MNHNS, CDR2 SASEGT. The ends were cut back, 10 bases at V and 3 bases at J, with 12 bases in the middle. The CDR3 has 12 amino acids. Written as DNA, the CDR3 is TGTGCCACGGAACGAGACTACTATGGCTACACCTTC. Its translation: CATERDYYGYTF.

The table lists this clonotype with many counts. The chain links TRBV15 to TRBJ2-7; a possible D gene is TRBD1 (5 bases). Germline CDR1 and CDR2: LNHNV and YYDKDF (reference sequence). The CDR3 has 18 residues. V lost 5 bases to trimming and J lost 0 bases, with 23 bases between them. For the CDR3, the DNA is TGTGCCACCAGCTTCCAGCAACAAAGAAGCAGGGACTCCTACGAGCAGTACTTC. Translating gives CATSFQQQRSRDSYEQYF.

This clonotype was seen many times. CDR3 amino acids: CASSFGTGLSSGANVLTF. DNA of the CDR3: TGTGCCAGCAGCTTCGGGACAGGGTTATCCTCTGGGGCCAACGTCCTGACTTTC. This chain joins TRBV7-8 and TRBJ2-6; TRBD1 aligns across 9 bases. This CDR3 is built from 18 residues. With 3 bases clipped from V and 0 bases from J, the junction kept 6 bases outside the gene matches. Germline-derived CDR1 and CDR2 are SGHVS and FQNEAQ. Drawing the rest from reference TRBV7-8 and TRBJ2-6, the complete variable domain is GAGVSQSPRYKVAKRGQDVALRCDPISGHVSLFWYQQALGQGPEFLTYFQNEAQLDKSGLPSDRFFAERPEGSVSTLKIQRTQQEDSAVYLCASSFGTGLSSGANVLTFGAGSRLTVL.

In the case of this clonotype: A much larger clone lies one base from this, so it may be a read error. V usage is TRBV19 and J usage is TRBJ1-5, with D unclear. The germline V gene encodes CDR1 LNHDA and CDR2 SQIVND (reference sequence). The CDR3 length is 13 residues. CDR3 loop: CASNRDSNQPHHF. The DNA of the CDR3 is TGTGCCAGTAACAGAGATAGCAATCAGCCCCATCATTTT.

This clonotype was seen a few times. The rearrangement joins TRBV19 to TRBJ1-2; maybe TRBD1 (6 bases). CDR1 and CDR2 from the germline V gene are LNHDA and SQIVND (reference sequence). Trimming pared 5 bases from V and 7 bases from J, leaving 20 bases between. The length of the CDR3 is 15 residues. CDR3 region: CASSLPGTLPPGYTF. CDR3 DNA: TGTGCCAGTAGTCTTCCCGGGACACTGCCGCCTGGCTACACCTTC.

A word on this clonotype: The junction and the germline gene differ at one end; a read error may be behind it. The CDR3 reads CVSSSVVETQYF. The CDR3 DNA follows: TGTGTCAGCTCTTCCGTCGTGGAGACCCAGTACTTC. The chain has TRBV28 and TRBJ2-5, with D unclear. This CDR3 comprises 12 residues. Looked up from germline, CDR1 is MDHEN and CDR2 is SYDVKM.

This chain uses TRBV19 with TRBJ1-1, with D possibly being TRBD1 (5 bases). V was clipped by 6 bases and J by 4 bases, with 9 bases between them. Germline V CDR1 and CDR2: LNHDA, SQIVND (reference sequence). The CDR3 runs to 12 residues. CDR3 protein: CASRWGFTEAFF. The CDR3 DNA reads as TGTGCCAGTAGATGGGGGTTCACTGAAGCTTTCTTT.

The chain uses TRBV30 and TRBJ2-5; 10 nucleotides agree with TRBD2. CDR1 and CDR2 (germline): GTSNPN, SVGIG (reference sequence). J gave up 4 bases and V 0 bases, and 8 bases lay outside the gene matches. The CDR3 runs 16 residues. CDR3 protein: CAWSVRSGGARETQYF. For the CDR3, the DNA is TGTGCCTGGAGTGTACGGAGCGGGGGGGCCCGAGAGACCCAGTACTTC.

Ten or more counts support this clonotype. The chain is built from TRBV19 and TRBJ2-7, with TRBD1 matching over 9 bases. Trimming at V came to 10 bases and at J to 5 bases, leaving 6 bases not matched to a gene. The germline CDR1 and CDR2 sequences are LNHDA and SQIVND (reference sequence). The CDR3 totals 12 residues. DNA of the CDR3: TGTGCCACGGGACAGGGTGGGGACGAGCAGTACTTC. This codes for CATGQGGDEQYF.

CDR3 in DNA: TGTGCCAGTAGGACAGGGGGCATCTCCTATAATTCACCCCTCCACTTT. The encoded protein is CASRTGGISYNSPLHF. This chain connects TRBV6-1 to TRBJ1-6; TRBD1 aligns across 11 bases. V was clipped by 9 bases and J by 0 bases; unmatched bases: 4. The germline CDR1 and CDR2 sequences are MNHNS and SASEGT. This CDR3 has 16 residues.

About this clonotype itself: One end of the junction does not line up with germline, which may come from a read error. The genes are TRBV6-5 and TRBJ2-2; possible D gene TRBD2, 5 bases. The germline V gene encodes CDR1 MNHEY and CDR2 SVGAGI. The CDR3 covers 13 residues. CDR3: CASSYREPGELVF. The CDR3 nucleotides are TGTGCCAGCAGTTACCGGGAACCCGGGGAGCTGGTTTTT.

This clonotype came up many times. The chain combines TRBV5-1 with TRBJ2-7; the match to TRBD1 covers 7 bases. Unmatched junction bases numbered 6, after V lost 3 bases and J lost 0 bases. The CDR3 is 15 amino acids. In germline, CDR1 is SGHRS, CDR2 YFSETQ. The CDR3 protein is CASSWDSVSSYEQYF. As DNA, the CDR3 is TGCGCCAGCAGCTGGGACAGTGTAAGCTCCTACGAGCAGTACTTC.

This clonotype was counted at least ten times. The chain joins TRBV28 to TRBJ2-7, with D perhaps assigned TRBD1 or TRBD2 (5 bases each). The CDR3 is 14 residues long. Per germline, CDR1 MDHEN and CDR2 SYDVKM. V was clipped by 9 bases and J by 0 bases, with 15 bases between them. Written as DNA, the CDR3 is TGTGCCAGTAGAAGACGGGGCTCCTCCTACGAGCAGTACTTC. This sequence encodes CASRRRGSSYEQYF.

This clonotype was seen a few times. A much more abundant neighbour one base away suggests this may be a read error. The chain uses TRBV29-1 and TRBJ2-7; the D call may be TRBD1 or TRBD2 (5 bases each). The CDR3 sequence is 11 residues long. CDR1 SQVTM and CDR2 ANQGSEA come from the germline V gene. Trimming took off 4 bases at V and 3 bases at J, with 7 bases between the two ends. This CDR3 reads CSVGDGYEQYF. For the CDR3, the DNA is TGCAGCGTTGGGGACGGCTACGAGCAGTACTTC.

This clonotype was recorded many times. This rearrangement joins TRBV12-3 or TRBV12-4 to TRBJ1-2; D remains unclear. The CDR3 spans 15 residues. The ends were cut back, 3 bases at V and 4 bases at J, with 15 bases in the middle. The CDR3 sequence: CASSLIQVEGYGYTF. CDR3 nucleotide sequence: TGTGCCAGCAGTTTGATTCAGGTGGAAGGCTATGGCTACACCTTC.

This clonotype has ten or more counts. The rearrangement uses TRBV30 and TRBJ1-5; a possible D gene is TRBD1 (5 bases). The germline V gene encodes CDR1 GTSNPN and CDR2 SVGIG (reference sequence). This CDR3 has 14 residues. Trimming took off 3 bases at V and 4 bases at J, with 13 bases between the two ends. The DNA of the CDR3 is TGTGCCTGGAGGGGGAGGGGAGGGAATCAGCCCCAGCATTTT. Translation gives CAWRGRGGNQPQHF.

V usage is TRBV6-2 or TRBV6-3 and J usage is TRBJ1-2, with a weak D call TRBD1 (6 bases). Germline V gene data show CDR1 as MNHEY and CDR2 as SVGEGT. This CDR3 has 12 amino acids. V shed 2 bases and J shed 5 bases, with 6 bases lying between them. Here the CDR3 reads CASSYGQYGYTF. The CDR3, as DNA: TGTGCCAGCAGTTACGGACAGTATGGCTACACCTTC.

This clonotype was picked up many times. The chain is built from TRBV29-1 and TRBJ1-1; D perhaps matches TRBD1 (5 bases). This CDR3 has 14 residues. Trimming removed 5 bases at V and 0 bases at J, with 13 bases between. Per germline, CDR1 SQVTM and CDR2 ANQGSEA. CDR3 coding DNA: TGCAGCGTTTCTACCGGGACGGTGAACACTGAAGCTTTCTTT. As protein: CSVSTGTVNTEAFF.

This clonotype was counted ten times or more. The chain is built from TRBV6-1 and TRBJ1-1; D unresolved. The CDR3 runs 14 residues. V was clipped by 2 bases and J by 4 bases, with 11 bases between them. Germline CDR1 and CDR2: MNHNS and SASEGT. The CDR3 sequence: CASSELGGGTEAFF. The CDR3 DNA reads TGTGCCAGCAGTGAACTTGGAGGCGGCACTGAAGCTTTCTTT.

CDR3 sequence: CSVDGTGYTF. The CDR3 coding sequence is TGCAGCGTTGATGGGACTGGCTACACCTTC. The chain uses TRBV29-1 and TRBJ1-2; tentatively, D is TRBD1 (5 bases). The CDR3 is 10 residues long. CDR1 SQVTM and CDR2 ANQGSEA come from the germline V gene. Trimming left V 3 bases short and J 7 bases short, with 6 bases between.